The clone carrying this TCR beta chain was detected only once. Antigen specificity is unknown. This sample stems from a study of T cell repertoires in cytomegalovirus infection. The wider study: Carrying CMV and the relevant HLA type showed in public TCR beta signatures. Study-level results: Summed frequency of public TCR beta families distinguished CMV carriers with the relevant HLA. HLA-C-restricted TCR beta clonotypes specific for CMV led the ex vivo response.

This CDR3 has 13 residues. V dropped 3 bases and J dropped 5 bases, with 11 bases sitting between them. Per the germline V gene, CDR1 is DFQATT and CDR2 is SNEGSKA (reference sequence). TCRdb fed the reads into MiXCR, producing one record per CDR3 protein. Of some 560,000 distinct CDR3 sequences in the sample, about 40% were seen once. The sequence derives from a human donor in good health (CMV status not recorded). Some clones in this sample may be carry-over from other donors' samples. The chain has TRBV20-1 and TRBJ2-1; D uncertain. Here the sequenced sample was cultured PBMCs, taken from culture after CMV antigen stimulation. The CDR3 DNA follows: TGCAGTGCTAGGGAGCTGGCAGACAATGAGCAGTTCTTC. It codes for CSARELADNEQFF.